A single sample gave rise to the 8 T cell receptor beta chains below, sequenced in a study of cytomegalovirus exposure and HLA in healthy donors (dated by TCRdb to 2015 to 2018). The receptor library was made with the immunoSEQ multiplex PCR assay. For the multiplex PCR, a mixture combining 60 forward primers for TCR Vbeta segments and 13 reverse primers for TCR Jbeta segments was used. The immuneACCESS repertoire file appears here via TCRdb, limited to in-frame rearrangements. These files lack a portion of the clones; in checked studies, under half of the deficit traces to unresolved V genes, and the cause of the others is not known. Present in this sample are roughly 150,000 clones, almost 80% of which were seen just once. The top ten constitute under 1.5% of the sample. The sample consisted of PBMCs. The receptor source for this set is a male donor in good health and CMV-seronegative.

Here the CDR3 reads CASSLRGVGLADNEQFF. As DNA, the CDR3 is TGTGCCAGCAGCTTGAGGGGGGTTGGGCTAGCGGACAATGAGCAGTTCTTC. The rearrangement uses TRBV7-2 and TRBJ2-1, with D perhaps matching TRBD2 (7 bases). Germline CDR1 is SGHTA and CDR2 is FQGNSA. V shed 3 bases and J shed 5 bases, with 20 bases lying between them. This CDR3 region has 17 residues.

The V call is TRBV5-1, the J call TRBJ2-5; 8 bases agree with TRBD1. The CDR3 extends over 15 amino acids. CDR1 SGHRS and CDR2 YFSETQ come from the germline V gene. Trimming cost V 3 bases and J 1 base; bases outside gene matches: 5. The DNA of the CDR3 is TGCGCCAGCAGCTACTCCGGGACAGGCCAAGAGACCCAGTACTTC. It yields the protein CASSYSGTGQETQYF.

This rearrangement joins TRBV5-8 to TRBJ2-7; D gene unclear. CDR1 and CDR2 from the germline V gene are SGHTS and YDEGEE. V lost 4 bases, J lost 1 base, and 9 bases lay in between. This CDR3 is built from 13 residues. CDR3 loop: CASSDIQSYEQYF. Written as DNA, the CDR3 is TGTGCCAGCAGCGATATACAGTCCTACGAGCAGTACTTC.

The CDR3 reads CSVGRTSGRGEQYF. In DNA form, the CDR3 reads TGCAGCGTTGGGAGGACTAGCGGGAGGGGCGAGCAGTACTTC. The chain couples TRBV29-1 to TRBJ2-7; 15 positions agree with TRBD2. The J segment lost 6 bases and the V segment lost 4 bases, leaving 4 bases of the junction unmatched. The CDR3 extends over 14 amino acids. CDR1 and CDR2 (germline): SQVTM, ANQGSEA.

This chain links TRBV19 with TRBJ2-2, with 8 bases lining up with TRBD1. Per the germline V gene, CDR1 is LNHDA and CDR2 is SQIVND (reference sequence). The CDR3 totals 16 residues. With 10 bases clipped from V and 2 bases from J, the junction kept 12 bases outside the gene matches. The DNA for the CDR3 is TGTGCCACTAGAAATTCCGGGACAGGTAACACCGGGGAGCTGTTTTTT. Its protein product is CATRNSGTGNTGELFF.

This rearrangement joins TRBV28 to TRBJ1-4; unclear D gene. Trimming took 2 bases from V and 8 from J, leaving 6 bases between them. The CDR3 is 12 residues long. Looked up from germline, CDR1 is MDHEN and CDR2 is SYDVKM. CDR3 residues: CASSLPEEKLFF. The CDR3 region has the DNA TGTGCCAGCAGTTTACCTGAGGAAAAACTGTTTTTT.

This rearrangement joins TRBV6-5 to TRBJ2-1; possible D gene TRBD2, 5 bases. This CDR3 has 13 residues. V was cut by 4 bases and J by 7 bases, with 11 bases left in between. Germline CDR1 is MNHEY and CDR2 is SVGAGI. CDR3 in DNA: TGTGCCAGCAGTTCGGACTGGAAGAATGAGCAGTTCTTC. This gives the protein CASSSDWKNEQFF.

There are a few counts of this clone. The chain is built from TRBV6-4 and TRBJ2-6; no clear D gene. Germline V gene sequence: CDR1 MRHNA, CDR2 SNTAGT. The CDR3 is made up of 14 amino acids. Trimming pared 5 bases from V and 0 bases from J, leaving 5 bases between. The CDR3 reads CASSTSSGANVLTF. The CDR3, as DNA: TGTGCCAGCAGTACCAGCTCTGGGGCCAACGTCCTGACTTTC.